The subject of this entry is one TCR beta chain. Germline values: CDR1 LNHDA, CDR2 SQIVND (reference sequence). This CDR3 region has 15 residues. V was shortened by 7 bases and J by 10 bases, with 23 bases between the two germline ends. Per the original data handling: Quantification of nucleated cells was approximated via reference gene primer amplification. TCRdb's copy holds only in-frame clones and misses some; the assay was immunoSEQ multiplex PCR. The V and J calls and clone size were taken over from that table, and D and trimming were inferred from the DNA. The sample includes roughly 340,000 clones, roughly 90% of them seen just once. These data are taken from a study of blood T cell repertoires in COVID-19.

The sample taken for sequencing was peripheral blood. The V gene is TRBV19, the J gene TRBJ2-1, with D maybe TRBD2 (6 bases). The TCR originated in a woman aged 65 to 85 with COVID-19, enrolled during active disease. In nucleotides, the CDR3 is TGTGCCAGTACCCCCTTTAGCGGCCTGTATGTGGAGCAGTTCTTC. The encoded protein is CASTPFSGLYVEQFF. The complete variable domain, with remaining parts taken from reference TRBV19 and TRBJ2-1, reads DGGITQSPKYLFRKEGQNVTLSCEQNLNHDAMYWYRQDPGQGLRLIYYSQIVNDFQKGDIAEGYSVSREKKESFPLTVTSAQKNPTAFYLCASTPFSGLYVEQFFGPGTRLTVL.